This T cell receptor (beta chain) was profiled in a study of blood T cell repertoires in COVID-19. This clone came up a few times. Per the authors' pipeline: Amplification with reference gene primers provided the estimates of nucleated cell counts. The table came from immunoSEQ multiplex PCR; TCRdb's copy has only in-frame clones and leaves some out. V, J and clone size are taken as reported in that table, and D and trimming were inferred from the DNA itself. The sample includes 150,000 to 200,000 clones, about 86% seen only once; the top ten take under 30%. The CDR3 has 13 amino acids. The source of this sequence is a woman between 40 and 55 years old in a cohort exposed to, infected with or recovered from COVID-19 (not recorded which). The V gene is TRBV21-1, the J gene TRBJ2-7; the table's D gene call, TRBD2, was not cross checked with the DNA. TRBV21-1 is termed a pseudogene. The sample comprised PBMCs or T cells enriched from blood (not recorded which). Here the CDR3 DNA reads TGTGCCAGCAACTTTCGGGACTTCTACGAGCAGTACTTC. Amino acid sequence: CASNFRDFYEQYF.